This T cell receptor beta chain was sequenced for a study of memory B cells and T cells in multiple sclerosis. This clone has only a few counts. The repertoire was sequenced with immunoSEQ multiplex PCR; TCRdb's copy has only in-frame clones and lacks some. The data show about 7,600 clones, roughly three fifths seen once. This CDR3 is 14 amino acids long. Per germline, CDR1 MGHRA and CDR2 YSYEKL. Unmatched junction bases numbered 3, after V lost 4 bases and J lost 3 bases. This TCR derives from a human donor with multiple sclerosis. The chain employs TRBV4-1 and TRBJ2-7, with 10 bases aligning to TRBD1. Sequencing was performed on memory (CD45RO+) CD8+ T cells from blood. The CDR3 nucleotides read TGCGCCAGCAGCCTGGGACAGGGGAACTACGAGCAGTACTTC. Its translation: CASSLGQGNYEQYF.